Listed below are T cell receptor beta chains from one sample, sequenced in a study of post-analysis software for immune sequencing data. MiXCR was run by TCRdb on the PCR reads, yielding one entry per CDR3 protein. The sample lists some 690,000 distinct CDR3 sequences; around 27% were seen once. The sample taken for sequencing was blood. The receptors originated from a girl aged 10 to 17 with multiple sclerosis. CDR3s include the opening cysteine and the closing phenylalanine or tryptophan. D genes are given only for firm matches. Only some rows state a clone size, as once, few, many or a class for expanded clones.

j_call: TRBJ2-2
clone_size: -
v_call: TRBV6-6
d_call: -
cdr3_nt: TGTGCCAGCAGTTACGATACGAGGGGGGCTGAAGCCGGGGAGCTGTTTTTT
cdr3_aa: CASSYDTRGAEAGELFF

j_call: TRBJ1-1
clone_size: few
v_call: TRBV29-1
d_call: -
cdr3_nt: TGCAGCGTTGAAGTGTCAGGGAACACTGAAGCTTTCTTT
cdr3_aa: CSVEVSGNTEAFF

j_call: TRBJ1-5
clone_size: -
v_call: TRBV6-5
d_call: -
cdr3_nt: TGTGCCAGCAGTCCGGCGGGGGAAAATCAGCCCCAGCATTTT
cdr3_aa: CASSPAGENQPQHF

j_call: TRBJ1-5
clone_size: -
v_call: TRBV20-1
d_call: -
cdr3_nt: TGCAGTGCTAGAGGAATACAGCACAATCAGCCCCAGCATTTT
cdr3_aa: CSARGIQHNQPQHF

j_call: TRBJ2-7
clone_size: -
v_call: TRBV28
d_call: TRBD2
cdr3_nt: TGTGCCAGCAGGCTGGGACTAGCGGGATCTCGGAACGAGCAGTACTTC
cdr3_aa: CASRLGLAGSRNEQYF

j_call: TRBJ2-5
clone_size: -
v_call: TRBV20-1
d_call: -
cdr3_nt: TGCAGTGCTATAGGGACTGCGCAAGAGACCCAGTACTTC
cdr3_aa: CSAIGTAQETQYF

j_call: TRBJ2-7
clone_size: few
v_call: TRBV10-3
d_call: -
cdr3_nt: TGTGCCATCAGTGCGGCGGGGACCACCTACGAGCAGTACTTC
cdr3_aa: CAISAAGTTYEQYF

j_call: TRBJ2-1
clone_size: -
v_call: TRBV12-3/TRBV12-4
d_call: TRBD2
cdr3_nt: TGTGCCAGCAGTTTAAAACTAGCGGCCTACAATGAGCAGTTCTTC
cdr3_aa: CASSLKLAAYNEQFF

j_call: TRBJ1-1
clone_size: few
v_call: TRBV27
d_call: TRBD1
cdr3_nt: TGTGCCAGCAGTCCAGGGGGGAGGCAAGCTTTCTTT
cdr3_aa: CASSPGGRQAFF

j_call: TRBJ1-2
clone_size: -
v_call: TRBV20-1
d_call: -
cdr3_nt: TGCAGTGCTAGAGGCGGCACGGGGTCTGGCTACACCTTC
cdr3_aa: CSARGGTGSGYTF

j_call: TRBJ2-7
clone_size: -
v_call: TRBV7-2
d_call: -
cdr3_nt: TGTGCCAGCATGGTTGGCCGGCAGGGCCCCGGGCAGTACTTC
cdr3_aa: CASMVGRQGPGQYF

j_call: TRBJ2-5
clone_size: few
v_call: TRBV10-3
d_call: TRBD1
cdr3_nt: TGTGCCATCGCCCCGATTTCAGGGGGCGGCGAGTGGGAGACCCAGTACTTC
cdr3_aa: CAIAPISGGGEWETQYF

j_call: TRBJ1-2
clone_size: -
v_call: TRBV10-3
d_call: -
cdr3_nt: TGTGCCATCAGGGACAGCCAGGAAGCGTATGGCTACACCTTC
cdr3_aa: CAIRDSQEAYGYTF

j_call: TRBJ2-2
clone_size: few
v_call: TRBV7-2
d_call: -
cdr3_nt: TGTGCCAGCAGCGGCAGGAGGACCGGGGAGCTGTTTTTT
cdr3_aa: CASSGRRTGELFF

j_call: TRBJ2-1
clone_size: -
v_call: TRBV4-3
d_call: TRBD1
cdr3_nt: TGCGCCGGCAGCCGGGACAGGTTCACCTACAATGAGCAGTTCTTC
cdr3_aa: CAGSRDRFTYNEQFF

j_call: TRBJ1-2
clone_size: -
v_call: TRBV5-1
d_call: -
cdr3_nt: TGCGCCAGCAGTCTCGTTTCCGGGCTGGAAAAGGGCTACACCTTC
cdr3_aa: CASSLVSGLEKGYTF

j_call: TRBJ2-3
clone_size: few
v_call: TRBV5-1
d_call: -
cdr3_nt: TGCGCCAGCAGCTCCTACCAGGGGAGTACAGATACGCAGTATTTT
cdr3_aa: CASSSYQGSTDTQYF

j_call: TRBJ2-3
clone_size: -
v_call: TRBV5-1
d_call: TRBD1
cdr3_nt: TGCGCCAGCAGCTTGGAGGGGGCGCAGGGTGGGGTCACAGATACGCAGTATTTT
cdr3_aa: CASSLEGAQGGVTDTQYF

j_call: TRBJ2-5
clone_size: few
v_call: TRBV9
d_call: TRBD1
cdr3_nt: TGTGCCAGCAGCACTCGGACAGGGGGCTGGGAGACCCAGTACTTC
cdr3_aa: CASSTRTGGWETQYF

j_call: TRBJ1-1
clone_size: -
v_call: TRBV5-1
d_call: -
cdr3_nt: TGCGCCAGCAGCTCGCCGGCCAGGGGTATCGCCACTGAAGCTTTCTTT
cdr3_aa: CASSSPARGIATEAFF